This TCR beta chain was sequenced in a study of blood T cell repertoires in COVID-19. The overall study: T cells, B-cell-depleted T cells, or PBMCs supplied cDNA or gDNA.

Clones were read by immunoSEQ multiplex PCR, and TCRdb kept only the in-frame ones, dropping some. In the table there are under 130,000 clones, almost 90% of which are singletons. The V end was cut by 3 bases, the J end by 1 base, with 7 bases between. Germline loops: CDR1 MNHEY, CDR2 SMNVEV (reference sequence). The CDR3 sequence is 13 residues long. Source material: peripheral blood. The V and J genes are TRBV27 and TRBJ2-7, with unresolved D. The TCR sequence derives from a human donor in a cohort sampled during active COVID-19. CDR3 sequence (DNA): TGTGCCAGCAGTTTGGTCAGGTCCTACGAGCAGTACTTC. Translation: CASSLVRSYEQYF.